The present entry profiles one T cell receptor beta chain with its context. Its matching antigen is unknown. These data come from a study of cytomegalovirus exposure and HLA in healthy donors. Turning to the study itself: The 120 validation repertoires matched the roughly 650 first-cohort repertoires in platform, a later analysis reported.

The method was immunoSEQ multiplex PCR; TCRdb's version includes in-frame clones alone and lacks a portion of them. The table has around 200,000 clones, about four fifths seen once. Study-level points and caveats: A classifier reportedly called cytomegalovirus status with high sensitivity and specificity. A later analysis found first-cohort TCR clusters tended to co-occur in the approximately 110 validation repertoires. The study put under 200 TCR beta chains on its list as cytomegalovirus-associated.

V lost 5 bases and J lost 8, with 10 bases in between. Germline assignment: CDR1 MGHDK and CDR2 SYGVNS. The CDR3 consists of 12 residues. The sequencing sample was made of PBMCs. This sequence originates from a woman aged 18-29 years in good health and CMV-seropositive. The J gene is TRBJ2-1, the V gene TRBV25-1; D perhaps matches TRBD2 (6 bases). This chain's CDR3 is CASSTSIHEQFF. The CDR3, as DNA: TGTGCCAGCAGTACTAGCATCCATGAGCAGTTCTTC.